This TCR beta chain was captured in a study of immune characterization of retroperitoneal liposarcoma. In its sample, this clonotype is medium-sized. The junction does not match germline at one end; this may be a read error. TCRdb independently ran MiXCR on the PCR reads; one entry per CDR3 protein. This table holds more than 10,000 distinct CDR3 sequences, about 27% found once. This CDR3 contains 14 residues. CDR1 is MNHNS, CDR2 SASEGT, per germline. The TCR originated in a female donor with retroperitoneal liposarcoma. The gene calls are TRBV6-1 and TRBJ2-1; 7 bases line up with TRBD2. The sample consisted of tumor tissue. CDR3 nucleotide sequence: TGTGCCAGCAGAAACCCGGGACTACACAACGAAGAGTACTTC. This sequence encodes CASRNPGLHNEEYF.